This is a list of T cell receptor beta chains from one sample in a study of blood T cell repertoires in COVID-19. Assay: immunoSEQ multiplex PCR; the TCRdb copy retains only in-frame clones and omits some. Of a few hundred thousand clones in the sample, around 85% were seen once. The specimen sequenced was peripheral blood. The receptors stem from a human donor in a cohort sampled during active COVID-19. The CDR3 runs from the conserved cysteine through the conserved F or W. Each record gives: V gene, J gene, D gene, clone size, CDR3 protein, CDR3 DNA. A D gene is named only where the DNA matches it firmly. A clone size is listed for some rows: how often the clone was seen (once, few, many), or a class if it is expanded.

TRBV9	TRBJ1-2	.	once	CASSGHHGGEPPPYGYTF	TGTGCCAGCAGCGGCCATCACGGCGGGGAACCCCCCCCCTATGGCTACACCTTC
TRBV2	TRBJ2-1	.	.	CASRKDSDNEQFF	TGTGCCAGCAGGAAGGACAGCGACAATGAGCAGTTCTTC
TRBV9	TRBJ2-5	TRBD1	.	CASSVVPLTGQGDPQETQYF	TGTGCCAGCAGCGTAGTCCCCCTTACGGGACAGGGGGACCCCCAAGAGACCCAGTACTTC
TRBV7-9	TRBJ2-1	.	.	CASRNRAALYNEQFF	TGTGCCAGCCGCAACAGGGCAGCTTTATACAATGAGCAGTTCTTC
TRBV27	TRBJ1-2	.	.	CASSSLGQSVHGYTF	TGTGCCAGCAGTTCGCTCGGACAGTCGGTTCATGGCTACACCTTC
TRBV12-3/TRBV12-4	TRBJ2-7	.	.	CASSFGREYEQYF	TGTGCCAGCAGTTTTGGCAGGGAATACGAGCAGTACTTC
TRBV10-3	TRBJ1-3	.	once	CAISEAGTGNTIYF	TGTGCCATCAGTGAAGCGGGGACTGGAAACACCATATATTTT
TRBV5-4	TRBJ1-1	.	.	CASSSYSIAMNTEAFF	TGTGCCAGCAGCTCCTATTCGATCGCAATGAACACTGAAGCTTTCTTT
TRBV5-5	TRBJ2-3	.	.	CASSLVQYTDTQYF	TGTGCCAGCAGCTTGGTTCAGTACACAGATACGCAGTATTTT
TRBV3-1/TRBV3-2	TRBJ2-7	TRBD2	.	CASSKDPGGYEQYF	TGTGCCAGCAGCAAAGATCCGGGGGGCTACGAGCAGTACTTC
TRBV19	TRBJ2-7	TRBD1	.	CASGTGAEQYF	TGTGCCAGCGGGACAGGGGCCGAGCAGTACTTC
TRBV5-4	TRBJ2-7	.	.	CASSWGDSSYEQYF	TGTGCCAGCAGCTGGGGGGACAGCTCCTACGAGCAGTACTTC
TRBV7-2	TRBJ1-2	.	.	CASSSQGPNYGYTF	TGTGCCAGCAGCTCACAGGGACCGAACTATGGCTACACCTTC
TRBV14	TRBJ1-1	TRBD1	.	CASSQEEDRWATEAFF	TGTGCCAGCAGCCAAGAAGAGGACAGGTGGGCCACTGAAGCTTTCTTT
TRBV20-1	TRBJ1-2	.	.	CSASPQRQTYGYTF	TGCAGTGCTAGTCCCCAACGACAGACCTATGGCTACACCTTC
TRBV9	TRBJ1-1	.	.	CASSPRHFGNTEAFF	.
TRBV6-5	TRBJ2-1	TRBD1	.	CASSYRPGQGKVF	TGTGCCAGCAGTTACAGACCAGGACAGGGGAAGGTCTTC
TRBV25-1	TRBJ1-5	TRBD1	.	CASSDPRTGDQPQHF	TGTGCCAGCAGTGATCCTAGGACAGGGGATCAGCCCCAGCATTTT
TRBV19	TRBJ2-1	TRBD2	.	CATLWRGGYYNEQFF	TGTGCCACCCTCTGGCGGGGGGGGTACTACAATGAGCAGTTCTTC
TRBV29-1	TRBJ1-5	.	.	CSGREAGQPQHF	TGCAGCGGGAGGGAGGCAGGGCAGCCCCAGCATTTT
TRBV10-3	TRBJ2-3	.	once	CAITRKAGTSTDTQYF	TGTGCCATTACTAGAAAAGCTGGGACTAGCACAGATACGCAGTATTTT
TRBV25-1	TRBJ2-7	TRBD1	.	CASRKTGETHEQYF	TGTGCCAGCCGAAAAACAGGGGAGACCCACGAGCAGTACTTC
TRBV4-1	TRBJ1-1	TRBD1	.	CASSRSGQGNTEAFF	TGCGCCAGCAGCCGGTCGGGACAGGGAAACACTGAAGCTTTCTTT
TRBV7-3	TRBJ2-1	TRBD1	.	CASSLTFGQGADEQFF	TGTGCCAGCAGCTTAACGTTCGGACAGGGGGCAGATGAGCAGTTCTTC
TRBV19	TRBJ1-1	.	once	CASSIGTDNTEAFF	TGTGCCAGTAGTATAGGGACAGATAACACTGAAGCTTTCTTT
TRBV24-1	TRBJ2-3	TRBD2	.	CATSDAGLAGSTDTQYF	TGTGCCACCAGTGATGCCGGACTAGCGGGGAGCACAGATACGCAGTATTTT
TRBV11-2	TRBJ2-3	TRBD2	once	CASSPPLAGGTDTQYF	TGTGCCAGCAGCCCGCCACTAGCGGGGGGAACAGATACGCAGTATTTT
TRBV7-9	TRBJ2-7	TRBD1	.	CASTNQNSGTGKSDEQYF	TGTGCCAGCACCAATCAAAATTCCGGGACAGGGAAATCGGACGAGCAGTACTTC
TRBV11-2	TRBJ2-7	.	.	CASSLGGSYEQYF	TGTGCCAGCAGCTTAGGTGGCAGCTACGAGCAGTACTTC
TRBV5-1	TRBJ1-3	TRBD1	.	CASSPDRGAGNTIYF	TGCGCCAGCAGCCCCGACAGGGGAGCTGGAAACACCATATATTTT
TRBV7-9	TRBJ2-7	.	.	CASSLGSGRYEQYF	TGTGCCAGCAGCCTAGGATCGGGGAGGTACGAGCAGTACTTC
TRBV9	TRBJ1-2	.	.	CASSLTQEANYGYTF	TGTGCCAGCAGCCTTACTCAGGAGGCTAACTATGGCTACACCTTC
TRBV20-1	TRBJ1-2	.	.	CSAPDGYTF	TGCAGTGCGCCAGATGGCTACACCTTC
TRBV10-1	TRBJ1-6	.	.	CASSEVRPGSPLHF	TGCGCCAGCAGTGAGGTCCGACCGGGGTCACCCCTCCACTTT
TRBV2	TRBJ1-4	.	.	CASSAVDTSNEKLFF	TGTGCCAGCAGTGCTGTGGACACCTCTAATGAAAAACTGTTTTTT
TRBV7-9	TRBJ1-1	TRBD1	.	CASSYSGGLGATRAFF	TGTGCCAGCAGCTACTCAGGGGGTTTGGGAGCCACCCGAGCTTTCTTT